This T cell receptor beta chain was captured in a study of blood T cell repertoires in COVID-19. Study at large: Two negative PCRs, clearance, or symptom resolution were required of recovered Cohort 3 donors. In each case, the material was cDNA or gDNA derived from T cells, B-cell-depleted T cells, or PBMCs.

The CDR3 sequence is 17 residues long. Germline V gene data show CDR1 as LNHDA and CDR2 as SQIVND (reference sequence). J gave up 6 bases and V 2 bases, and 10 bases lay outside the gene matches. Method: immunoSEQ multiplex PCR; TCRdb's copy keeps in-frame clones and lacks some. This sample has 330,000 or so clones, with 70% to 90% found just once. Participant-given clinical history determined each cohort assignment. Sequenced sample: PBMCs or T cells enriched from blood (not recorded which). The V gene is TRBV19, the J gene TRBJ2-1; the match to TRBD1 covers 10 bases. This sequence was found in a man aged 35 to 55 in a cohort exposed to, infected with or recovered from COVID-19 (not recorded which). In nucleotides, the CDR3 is TGTGCCAGTAGTATAAGACAGGGGGCGAGATTAGTCAATGAGCAGTTCTTC. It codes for CASSIRQGARLVNEQFF.